This TCR beta chain came from a study of blood T cell repertoires in COVID-19. For the study at large: PBMCs, B-cell-depleted T cells, or T cells provided the cDNA or gDNA that made up the material.

This CDR3 comprises 15 residues. V lost 1 base, J lost 4 bases, and 3 bases stayed unmatched. Per the germline V gene, CDR1 is SGHAT and CDR2 is FQNNGV. Original methodology: It was from reference gene primer amplification that nucleated cell counts were estimated. This table comes from immunoSEQ multiplex PCR, and its TCRdb copy is limited to in-frame clones, with some not included. That table furnishes V, J and clone size, whereas the DNA furnished D and trimming. The sample yields about 140,000 clones, roughly 79% seen once. V is TRBV11-2 and J is TRBJ2-1; 8 bases are a match to TRBD2. This clonotype was obtained from a woman aged 55 to 70 with active or convalescent COVID-19. Sequences were obtained from peripheral blood. The CDR3 here is CASSLGREGYNEQFF. The CDR3 bases are TGTGCCAGCAGCTTAGGTCGGGAGGGATACAATGAGCAGTTCTTC.